A selection of T cell receptor beta chains follows, all from one sample in a study of cytomegalovirus exposure and HLA in healthy donors. Here immunoSEQ multiplex PCR was the method, and the copy in TCRdb shows in-frame clones only, minus some. The top ten hold approximately 8% of the sample, which has about 140,000 clones, around 88% seen once. The specimen sequenced was PBMCs. The receptors derive from a woman younger than 35 in good health and CMV-seropositive. Both conserved end residues are part of each CDR3. A D gene is named only where the DNA matches it firmly. Part of the rows lack a size; the others show once, few, many or a class for expanded clones.

d_call	j_call	clone_size	v_call	cdr3_aa	cdr3_nt
.	TRBJ1-3	.	TRBV19	CASRSQSSGNTIYF	TGTGCCAGTAGGTCACAAAGCTCTGGAAACACCATATATTTT
.	TRBJ1-2	few	TRBV30	CAWSVLLGAGYTF	TGTGCCTGGAGTGTACTACTGGGTGCGGGCTACACCTTC
.	TRBJ1-4	.	TRBV19	CASSQNEKLFF	TGTGCCAGTAGTCAAAATGAAAAACTGTTTTTT
TRBD1	TRBJ2-1	.	TRBV7-9	CASSSNRGYEQFF	TGTGCCAGCAGCTCTAACAGGGGCTATGAGCAGTTCTTC
TRBD1	TRBJ2-2	.	TRBV7-7	CASSQDRGQELFF	TGTGCTAGCAGCCAGGACAGGGGTCAGGAGCTGTTTTTT
TRBD1	TRBJ1-2	.	TRBV30	CAWRLPGGGYTF	TGTGCCTGGCGACTACCAGGGGGCGGCTACACCTTC
.	TRBJ1-5	.	TRBV28	CASSLVEAGNQPQHF	TGTGCCAGCAGTTTGGTCGAGGCAGGGAATCAGCCCCAGCATTTT
.	TRBJ1-6	.	TRBV9	CASSVAPGFANSPLHF	TGTGCCAGCAGCGTAGCTCCGGGTTTTGCCAATTCACCCCTCCACTTT
.	TRBJ2-4	.	TRBV30	CALGRGIQYF	TGTGCCTTGGGCCGGGGCATTCAGTACTTC
.	TRBJ2-2	once	TRBV9	CASSAGVGGELFF	TGTGCCAGCAGCGCCGGGGTGGGCGGGGAGCTGTTTTTT
.	TRBJ2-6	.	TRBV19	CASSIYRTYSGANVLTF	TGTGCCAGTAGTATATACAGGACCTACTCTGGGGCCAACGTCCTGACTTTC
.	TRBJ2-4	.	TRBV5-6	CASSLSGAAKNIQYF	TGTGCCAGCAGCCTGAGCGGCGCAGCCAAAAACATTCAGTACTTC
.	TRBJ1-5	.	TRBV7-2	CASSLAAGQGSQPQHF	TGTGCCAGCAGCTTAGCAGCGGGGCAGGGCAGTCAGCCCCAGCATTTT
TRBD2	TRBJ2-5	.	TRBV6-1	CATRLAGLQETQYF	TGTGCCACCCGACTAGCGGGGCTCCAAGAGACCCAGTACTTC
TRBD1	TRBJ2-1	.	TRBV5-1	CASSLQGGVDEQFF	TGCGCCAGCAGCTTGCAAGGGGGCGTGGATGAGCAGTTCTTC
TRBD2	TRBJ2-3	once	TRBV30	CAWSELGRGTDTQYF	TGTGCCTGGAGTGAACTCGGGAGGGGTACAGATACGCAGTATTTT
TRBD2	TRBJ2-1	.	TRBV5-1	CASSSRTSGGYNEQFF	TGCGCCAGCAGCTCGAGGACTAGCGGAGGGTACAATGAGCAGTTCTTC
.	TRBJ1-6	.	TRBV2	CASSAGQLLNSPLHF	TGTGCCAGCAGTGCGGGTCAGCTTTTAAATTCACCCCTCCACTTT
TRBD2	TRBJ2-2	.	TRBV9	CASSPGLAGGTNTGELFF	TGTGCCAGCAGCCCGGGACTAGCGGGGGGGACGAACACCGGGGAGCTGTTTTTT
.	TRBJ1-6	.	TRBV30	CAWNEGTRNSPLHF	TGTGCCTGGAATGAGGGAACGAGGAATTCACCCCTCCACTTT
TRBD1	TRBJ2-1	.	TRBV7-9	CASSHRDSLYNEQFF	TGTGCCAGCAGTCACCGGGACAGTCTGTACAATGAGCAGTTCTTC
.	TRBJ1-3	.	TRBV4-1	CASSQAHSGNTIYF	TGCGCCAGCAGCCAAGCACACTCTGGAAACACCATATATTTT
.	TRBJ1-1	.	TRBV7-3	CASTIGGPSEAFF	TGTGCCAGCACCATAGGAGGCCCCTCTGAAGCTTTCTTT
.	TRBJ1-3	.	TRBV2	CARNGRDSGNTIYF	TGTGCCAGGAACGGACGGGACTCTGGAAACACCATATATTTT
TRBD2	TRBJ2-2	once	TRBV7-8	CASSRTTSVSTGELFF	TGTGCCAGCAGCCGGACGACTAGCGTAAGCACCGGGGAGCTGTTTTTT
.	TRBJ2-7	.	TRBV5-1	CASTLGLGGSYEQYF	TGCGCCAGCACGCTGGGGCTCGGGGGCTCCTACGAGCAGTACTTC
.	TRBJ1-3	.	TRBV6-6	CASSSRHNSGNTIYF	TGTGCCAGCAGCTCGCGACACAACTCTGGAAACACCATATATTTT
.	TRBJ1-5	once	TRBV5-1	CASSLDRNQPQHF	TGCGCCAGCAGCTTGGACAGGAATCAGCCCCAGCATTTT
.	TRBJ2-5	.	TRBV27	CASSSRTLETQYF	TGTGCCAGCAGTTCCCGGACACTAGAGACCCAGTACTTC
TRBD1	TRBJ2-5	once	TRBV19	CASSPGQAGEETQYF	TGTGCCAGTAGTCCAGGACAGGCCGGAGAGGAGACCCAGTACTTC
TRBD2	TRBJ2-1	.	TRBV10-3	CAISDERGGKFF	TGTGCCATCAGTGACGAGCGGGGGGGGAAGTTCTTC
TRBD1	TRBJ1-5	.	TRBV30	CAWSVRSQGAMVGPQHF	TGTGCCTGGAGTGTACGGTCGCAGGGGGCGATGGTTGGGCCCCAGCATTTT
TRBD1	TRBJ2-3	once	TRBV6-1	CASSARTGLDTQYF	TGTGCCAGCAGCGCCCGGACAGGGTTAGATACGCAGTATTTT
.	TRBJ2-1	.	TRBV5-1	CASSLEPGDYNEQFF	TGCGCCAGCAGCTTGGAGCCGGGGGACTACAATGAGCAGTTCTTC
TRBD2	TRBJ2-7	.	TRBV6-6	CASCSTTRGILYEQYF	TGTGCCAGCTGCTCCACCACGCGGGGGATCCTCTACGAGCAGTACTTC
TRBD1	TRBJ1-1	.	TRBV5-1	CASSVGQGITEAFF	TGCGCCAGCAGCGTAGGACAGGGTATCACTGAAGCTTTCTTT
.	TRBJ1-1	.	TRBV19	CASSIRNREAFF	TGTGCCAGTAGTATAAGAAACAGGGAAGCTTTCTTT
TRBD2	TRBJ2-7	.	TRBV5-1	CASSLDLAGGFLAYEQYF	TGCGCCAGCAGCTTGGATCTAGCGGGGGGGTTTTTGGCCTACGAGCAGTACTTC
.	TRBJ1-1	.	TRBV10-3	CAISAQANTEAFF	TGTGCCATCAGTGCGCAGGCGAACACTGAAGCTTTCTTT
TRBD1	TRBJ2-7	.	TRBV5-1	CASSSGQPTGYEQYF	TGCGCCAGCAGCTCGGGACAGCCAACGGGATACGAGCAGTACTTC
.	TRBJ2-5	.	TRBV27	CASSLSRGSGETQYF	TGTGCCAGCAGTTTATCGAGGGGGAGTGGGGAGACCCAGTACTTC
.	TRBJ1-1	.	TRBV28	CASSLTALNTEAFF	TGTGCCAGCAGCCTTACAGCCCTAAACACTGAAGCTTTCTTT
TRBD1	TRBJ2-7	.	TRBV6-1	CASRVRRGPEQYF	TGTGCCAGCAGGGTTCGAAGGGGGCCGGAGCAGTACTTC
TRBD1	TRBJ2-7	.	TRBV28	CASEPGQGAGEQYF	TGTGCCAGTGAACCGGGACAGGGGGCCGGGGAGCAGTACTTC
TRBD1	TRBJ1-4	.	TRBV5-1	CASSLGTGRNEKLFF	TGCGCCAGCAGCTTGGGGACAGGTAGAAATGAAAAACTGTTTTTT
.	TRBJ1-4	.	TRBV28	CASSPTGSSREKLFF	TGTGCCAGCAGTCCGACAGGCTCTTCGAGGGAAAAACTGTTTTTT
TRBD1	TRBJ2-5	.	TRBV4-1	CASSQKTGGAWETQYF	TGCGCCAGCAGCCAAAAAACAGGGGGCGCTTGGGAGACCCAGTACTTC
TRBD2	TRBJ2-7	.	TRBV6-1	CASSRTSGSTYEQYF	TGTGCCAGCAGTCGGACTAGCGGTTCCACCTACGAGCAGTACTTC
.	TRBJ2-2	.	TRBV4-3	CASSQYDISSGELFF	TGCGCCAGCAGCCAATATGACATATCATCCGGGGAGCTGTTTTTT
.	TRBJ1-5	.	TRBV7-6	CASSPTDNQPQHF	TGTGCCAGCAGCCCGACAGACAATCAGCCCCAGCATTTT
.	TRBJ1-5	.	TRBV29-1	CSVGGNQPQHF	TGCAGCGTGGGGGGGAATCAGCCCCAGCATTTT
.	TRBJ2-5	.	TRBV2	CASREGPGTQYF	TGTGCCAGCAGAGAGGGCCCAGGGACCCAGTACTTC
TRBD1	TRBJ1-1	.	TRBV4-1	CASSLSGQGNTEAFF	TGCGCCAGCAGCCTGTCGGGACAGGGGAACACTGAAGCTTTCTTT
TRBD1	TRBJ1-5	.	TRBV5-8	CASSLLTGVVGDQPQHF	TGTGCCAGCAGCTTACTGACAGGGGTTGTGGGCGATCAGCCCCAGCATTTT
.	TRBJ1-1	.	TRBV6-5	CASRRARQPNTEAFF	TGTGCCAGCAGACGGGCCAGACAGCCGAACACTGAAGCTTTCTTT